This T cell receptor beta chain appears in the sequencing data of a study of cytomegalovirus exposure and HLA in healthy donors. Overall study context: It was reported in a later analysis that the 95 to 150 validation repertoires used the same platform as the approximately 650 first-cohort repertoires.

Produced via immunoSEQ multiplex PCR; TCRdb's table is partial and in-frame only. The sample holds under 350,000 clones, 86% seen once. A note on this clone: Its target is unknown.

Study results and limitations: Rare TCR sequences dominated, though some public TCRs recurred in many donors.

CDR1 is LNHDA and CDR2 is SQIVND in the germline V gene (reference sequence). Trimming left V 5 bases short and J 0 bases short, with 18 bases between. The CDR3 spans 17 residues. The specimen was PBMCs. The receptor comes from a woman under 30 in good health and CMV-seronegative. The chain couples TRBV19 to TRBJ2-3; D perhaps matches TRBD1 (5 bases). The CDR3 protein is CASSPTRQITSTDTQYF. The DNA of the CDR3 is TGTGCCAGTAGTCCGACCCGACAGATTACTAGCACAGATACGCAGTATTTT. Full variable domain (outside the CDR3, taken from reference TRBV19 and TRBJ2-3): DGGITQSPKYLFRKEGQNVTLSCEQNLNHDAMYWYRQDPGQGLRLIYYSQIVNDFQKGDIAEGYSVSREKKESFPLTVTSAQKNPTAFYLCASSPTRQITSTDTQYFGPGTRLTVL.